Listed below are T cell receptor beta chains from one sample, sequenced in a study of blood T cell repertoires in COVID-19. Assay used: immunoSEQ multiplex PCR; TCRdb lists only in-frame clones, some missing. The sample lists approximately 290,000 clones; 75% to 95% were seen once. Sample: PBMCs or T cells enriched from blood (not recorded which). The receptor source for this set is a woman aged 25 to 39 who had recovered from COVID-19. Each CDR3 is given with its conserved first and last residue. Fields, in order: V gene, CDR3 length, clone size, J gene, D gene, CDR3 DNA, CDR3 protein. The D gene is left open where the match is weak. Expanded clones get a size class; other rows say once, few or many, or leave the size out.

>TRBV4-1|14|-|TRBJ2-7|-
TGCGCCAGCAGGTGGGAAGAGGGTTCGTACGAGCAGTACTTC
CASRWEEGSYEQYF
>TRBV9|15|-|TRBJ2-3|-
TGTGCCAGCAGCGTAGTGGGAGCCCAAACAGATACGCAGTATTTT
CASSVVGAQTDTQYF
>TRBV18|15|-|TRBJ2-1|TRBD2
TGTGCCAGCTCACCACCCTCTAGCGGGAACAATGAGCAGTTCTTC
CASSPPSSGNNEQFF
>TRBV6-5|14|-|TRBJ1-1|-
TGTGCCAGCAGTTTACCGGGACAGAACACTGAAGCTTTCTTT
CASSLPGQNTEAFF
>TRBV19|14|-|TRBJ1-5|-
TGTGCCAGTAGTATCTTTTTTAGCAATCAGCCCCAGCATTTT
CASSIFFSNQPQHF
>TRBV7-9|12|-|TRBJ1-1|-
TGTGCCAGCAGCCCCGGTGGGGGGGAAGCTTTCTTT
CASSPGGGEAFF
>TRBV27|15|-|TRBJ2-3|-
TGTGCCAGCATCCGCTTAGGGGGAAGCACAGATACGCAGTATTTT
CASIRLGGSTDTQYF
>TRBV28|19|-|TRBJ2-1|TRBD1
TGTGCCAGCAGCCCAAGGACAGGCCGGTCTGGGGGTACCTACAATGAGCAGTTCTTC
CASSPRTGRSGGTYNEQFF
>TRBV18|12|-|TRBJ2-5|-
TGTGCCAGCTCAACATCACAAGAGACCCAGTACTTC
CASSTSQETQYF
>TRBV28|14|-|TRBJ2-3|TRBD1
TGTGCCAGCACCCCGGGACAGGGGAGGGTTACGCAGTATTTT
CASTPGQGRVTQYF
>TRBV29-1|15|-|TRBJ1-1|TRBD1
TGCAGCGTTGGGAGAACCGGGACAGGGGTCACTGAAGCTTTCTTT
CSVGRTGTGVTEAFF
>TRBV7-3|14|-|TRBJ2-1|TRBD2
TGTGCCAGCAGCTTAGGCGGGGGTAACAATGAGCAGTTCTTC
CASSLGGGNNEQFF
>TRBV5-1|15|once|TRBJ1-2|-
TGCGCCAGCAGCTTGGAGGGCCTCGGGGACTATGGCTACACCTTC
CASSLEGLGDYGYTF